These T cell receptor beta chains were read from a single sample in a study of blood T cells in healthy people across ages. TCRdb ran MiXCR on the 5' RACE reads and lists one entry per CDR3 protein. The sample records some 1.6 million distinct CDR3 sequences, around 35% being singletons. Input material: blood. These receptors were taken from a woman in her thirties in good health. The conserved cysteine and the conserved F or W are not part of the CDR3 here. A D gene is named only where the DNA matches it firmly. Clone size is shown for a subset of rows, as once, few, many or a class of expanded clone.

cdr3_length: 12; v_call: TRBV20-1; clone_size: .; d_call: .; cdr3_aa: SAFSGYHMYGYT
cdr3_length: 14; v_call: TRBV4-1; clone_size: few; d_call: .; cdr3_aa: ASSQDRGLPTNVLT
cdr3_length: 12; v_call: TRBV28; clone_size: .; d_call: .; cdr3_aa: ASSSSQNRQPQH
cdr3_length: 13; v_call: TRBV6-4; clone_size: .; d_call: .; cdr3_aa: ASSDRSHPRNEQF
cdr3_length: 16; v_call: TRBV11-2; clone_size: .; d_call: .; cdr3_aa: ASSLDPTPALAKNIQY
cdr3_length: 15; v_call: TRBV5-1; clone_size: few; d_call: TRBD2; cdr3_aa: ASSSSSGTRGAGELF
cdr3_length: 13; v_call: TRBV7-6; clone_size: few; d_call: .; cdr3_aa: ASSQDATSDYEQY
cdr3_length: 12; v_call: TRBV29-1; clone_size: few; d_call: TRBD1; cdr3_aa: SVEERDRGGGYT
cdr3_length: 12; v_call: TRBV6-5; clone_size: .; d_call: TRBD1; cdr3_aa: ATRPSTGVGEQY
cdr3_length: 15; v_call: TRBV21-1; clone_size: .; d_call: .; cdr3_aa: ASSKKHWQGAHNEQF
cdr3_length: 15; v_call: TRBV4-1; clone_size: .; d_call: TRBD2; cdr3_aa: ASSPFSPLAGINEQF
cdr3_length: 12; v_call: TRBV20-1; clone_size: .; d_call: .; cdr3_aa: SARDRGGTGELF
cdr3_length: 16; v_call: TRBV7-8; clone_size: few; d_call: TRBD2; cdr3_aa: ASSPKTSGRALGDEQY
cdr3_length: 10; v_call: TRBV28; clone_size: .; d_call: .; cdr3_aa: ASSIPVYGYT
cdr3_length: 12; v_call: TRBV29-1; clone_size: many; d_call: TRBD1; cdr3_aa: SVPRGQGSYEQY
cdr3_length: 11; v_call: TRBV6-1; clone_size: few; d_call: .; cdr3_aa: ASQGGVNQPQH
cdr3_length: 11; v_call: TRBV29-1; clone_size: .; d_call: TRBD1; cdr3_aa: SGGTGNSYEQY
cdr3_length: 13; v_call: TRBV28; clone_size: .; d_call: TRBD2; cdr3_aa: ASSTPGTIYPRQY
cdr3_length: 15; v_call: TRBV15; clone_size: .; d_call: .; cdr3_aa: ATSDIITGSSSETQY
cdr3_length: 12; v_call: TRBV12-3/TRBV12-4; clone_size: .; d_call: .; cdr3_aa: ASGVAVTNEKLF
cdr3_length: 10; v_call: TRBV7-9; clone_size: .; d_call: TRBD1; cdr3_aa: PSSLEAGGMY
cdr3_length: 11; v_call: TRBV6-5; clone_size: .; d_call: .; cdr3_aa: ASSLLGQEGYT
cdr3_length: 11; v_call: TRBV5-1; clone_size: .; d_call: .; cdr3_aa: ASSLATGDEQF
cdr3_length: 15; v_call: TRBV7-8; clone_size: .; d_call: TRBD2; cdr3_aa: ASSSLRAGESTDTQY
cdr3_length: 13; v_call: TRBV9; clone_size: .; d_call: .; cdr3_aa: ASSVEPGVGNEQF
cdr3_length: 14; v_call: TRBV28; clone_size: .; d_call: .; cdr3_aa: ANSLAPGVSSYEQY
cdr3_length: 10; v_call: TRBV20-1; clone_size: .; d_call: .; cdr3_aa: SAAGIQETQY
cdr3_length: 13; v_call: TRBV20-1; clone_size: .; d_call: .; cdr3_aa: SAKDGVLSSYEQY
cdr3_length: 11; v_call: TRBV20-1; clone_size: few; d_call: .; cdr3_aa: SARDGVGDGYT
cdr3_length: 11; v_call: TRBV28; clone_size: .; d_call: .; cdr3_aa: ASKQDMKNIQY
cdr3_length: 13; v_call: TRBV6-1; clone_size: few; d_call: TRBD2; cdr3_aa: ASSRGTSRYNEQF
cdr3_length: 14; v_call: TRBV6-1; clone_size: .; d_call: .; cdr3_aa: ASSEALLRNENAQY
cdr3_length: 11; v_call: TRBV7-9; clone_size: .; d_call: .; cdr3_aa: AILGGGRTEAF
cdr3_length: 11; v_call: TRBV13; clone_size: .; d_call: TRBD1; cdr3_aa: ASSVQGLTDPF
cdr3_length: 13; v_call: TRBV7-6; clone_size: few; d_call: TRBD1; cdr3_aa: ASSLGTGLAETQY
cdr3_length: 13; v_call: TRBV5-4; clone_size: .; d_call: TRBD2; cdr3_aa: ASSFGTTSRDEQY
cdr3_length: 12; v_call: TRBV5-1; clone_size: .; d_call: TRBD1; cdr3_aa: ASSSGQGATEAF
cdr3_length: 10; v_call: TRBV6-1; clone_size: .; d_call: .; cdr3_aa: ASTPSNQPQH
cdr3_length: 10; v_call: TRBV18; clone_size: .; d_call: TRBD1; cdr3_aa: ASSPGTGSAF
cdr3_length: 12; v_call: TRBV9; clone_size: .; d_call: TRBD1; cdr3_aa: ASSVDRGADTQY
cdr3_length: 11; v_call: TRBV7-9; clone_size: .; d_call: .; cdr3_aa: ASSPAGGGEQF
cdr3_length: 15; v_call: TRBV15; clone_size: few; d_call: .; cdr3_aa: ATSREVRDHPGNTQY
cdr3_length: 15; v_call: TRBV6-2/TRBV6-3; clone_size: .; d_call: TRBD2; cdr3_aa: ASSYEPGSGVTYEQY
cdr3_length: 11; v_call: TRBV20-1; clone_size: .; d_call: TRBD2; cdr3_aa: SAKGLPYNEQF
cdr3_length: 11; v_call: TRBV11-2; clone_size: .; d_call: .; cdr3_aa: ASSLVRWDEQF